This T cell receptor beta chain is drawn from a study of blood T cell repertoires in COVID-19. Study in general: Some COVID-19 samples were acute and others convalescent; all came from the United States, Italy and Spain. The cDNA or gDNA used as material had been derived from T cells, B-cell-depleted T cells, or PBMCs.

Methods used by the authors: Reference gene primer amplification gave estimated nucleated cell counts. The table came from immunoSEQ multiplex PCR; TCRdb's copy has only in-frame clones and leaves some out. D and trimming were read from the DNA, whereas the V and J calls and clone size are those reported in that table. Of some 120,000 clones in the sample, 70% to 85% are singletons; the top ten hold 0.86%. This CDR3 has 16 amino acids. Trimming cost V 0 bases and J 7 bases; bases outside gene matches: 4. Germline V CDR1 and CDR2: LNHNV, YYDKDF (reference sequence). The chain employs TRBV15 and TRBJ1-4, with TRBD1 matching 11 bases. The TCR comes from a human donor with acute or convalescent COVID-19. The donor label of this sample is uncertain. The sample consisted of peripheral blood. The CDR3 sequence is CATSRDWGQGGEKLFF. In DNA form, the CDR3 reads TGTGCCACCAGCAGAGATTGGGGACAGGGGGGTGAAAAACTGTTTTTT.